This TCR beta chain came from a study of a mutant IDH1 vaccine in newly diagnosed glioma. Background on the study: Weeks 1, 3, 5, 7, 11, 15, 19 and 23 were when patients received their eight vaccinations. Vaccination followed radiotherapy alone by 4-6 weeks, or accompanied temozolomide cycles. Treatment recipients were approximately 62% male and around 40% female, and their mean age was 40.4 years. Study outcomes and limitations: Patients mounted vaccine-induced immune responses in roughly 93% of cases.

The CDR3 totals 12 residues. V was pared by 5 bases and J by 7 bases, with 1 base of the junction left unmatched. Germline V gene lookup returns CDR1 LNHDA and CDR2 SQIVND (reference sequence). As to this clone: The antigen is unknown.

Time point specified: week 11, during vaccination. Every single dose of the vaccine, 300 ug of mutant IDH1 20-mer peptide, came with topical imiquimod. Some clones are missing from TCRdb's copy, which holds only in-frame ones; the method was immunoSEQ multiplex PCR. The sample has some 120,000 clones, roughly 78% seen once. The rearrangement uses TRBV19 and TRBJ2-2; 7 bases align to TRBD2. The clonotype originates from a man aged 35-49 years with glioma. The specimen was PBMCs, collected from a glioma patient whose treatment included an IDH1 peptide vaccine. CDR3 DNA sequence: TGTGCCAGTAGTGAGCGGGGCGGGGAGCTGTTTTTT. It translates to CASSERGGELFF. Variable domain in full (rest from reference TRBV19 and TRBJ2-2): DGGITQSPKYLFRKEGQNVTLSCEQNLNHDAMYWYRQDPGQGLRLIYYSQIVNDFQKGDIAEGYSVSREKKESFPLTVTSAQKNPTAFYLCASSERGGELFFGEGSRLTVL.